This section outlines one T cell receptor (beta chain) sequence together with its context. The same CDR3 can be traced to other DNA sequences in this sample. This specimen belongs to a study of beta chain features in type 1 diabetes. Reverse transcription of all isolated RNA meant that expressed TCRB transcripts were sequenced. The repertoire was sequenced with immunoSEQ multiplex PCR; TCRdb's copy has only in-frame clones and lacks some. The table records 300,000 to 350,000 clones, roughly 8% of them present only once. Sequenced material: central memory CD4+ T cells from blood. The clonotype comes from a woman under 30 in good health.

The CDR3, as DNA: TGTGCCACCAGCAGAGTGGGGGAGACCCAGTACTTC. Its translation: CATSRVGETQYF. V and J are TRBV15 and TRBJ2-5; no definite D call. The CDR3 extends over 12 amino acids. Germline loops: CDR1 LNHNV, CDR2 YYDKDF (reference sequence). Trimming left V 1 base short and J 5 bases short, with 5 bases between.